This TCR beta chain is from a study of blood T cell repertoires in COVID-19. Study details: Acute and convalescent COVID-19 samples came from the United States, Italy and Spain.

Per the study methods: Estimation of nucleated cell counts was performed using reference gene primer amplification. Measured with immunoSEQ multiplex PCR; TCRdb has only the in-frame clones, and not every one. The D gene and trimming were derived from the DNA, and the V and J assignments and clone size from that table. The sample holds 200,000 to 250,000 clones; around 80% are singletons and the top ten take 8% to 13%. This clone appeared a few times. Germline V gives CDR1 MNHEY, CDR2 SMNVEV (reference sequence). This CDR3 has 17 residues. With 6 bases removed from V and 4 bases from J, the gap between germline ends came to 19 bases.

The clonotype originates from an elderly woman with acute or convalescent COVID-19. V and J are TRBV27 and TRBJ1-6; D perhaps matches TRBD1 (5 bases). Sequences were obtained from peripheral blood. In nucleotides, the CDR3 is TGTGCCAGCAGCAGAACCCTCGAGACAGATTATAATTCACCCCTCCACTTT. Protein: CASSRTLETDYNSPLHF.